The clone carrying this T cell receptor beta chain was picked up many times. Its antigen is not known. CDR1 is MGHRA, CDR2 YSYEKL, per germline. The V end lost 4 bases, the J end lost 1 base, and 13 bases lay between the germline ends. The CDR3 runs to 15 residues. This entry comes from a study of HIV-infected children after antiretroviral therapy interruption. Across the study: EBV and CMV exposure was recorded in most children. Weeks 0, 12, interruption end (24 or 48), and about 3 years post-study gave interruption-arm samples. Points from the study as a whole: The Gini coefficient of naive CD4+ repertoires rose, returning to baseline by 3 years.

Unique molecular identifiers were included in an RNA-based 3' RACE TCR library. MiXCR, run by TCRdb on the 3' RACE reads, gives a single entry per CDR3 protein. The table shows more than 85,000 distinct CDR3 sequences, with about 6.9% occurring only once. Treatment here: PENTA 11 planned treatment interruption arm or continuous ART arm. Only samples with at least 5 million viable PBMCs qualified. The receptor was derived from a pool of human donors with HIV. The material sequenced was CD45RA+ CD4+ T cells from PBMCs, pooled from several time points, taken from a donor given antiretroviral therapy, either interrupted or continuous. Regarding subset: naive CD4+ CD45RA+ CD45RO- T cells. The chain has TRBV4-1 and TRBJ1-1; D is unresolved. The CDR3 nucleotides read TGCGCCAGCAGCCCCCTAATGACACCGAACACTGAAGCTTTCTTT. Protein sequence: CASSPLMTPNTEAFF.